This TCR beta chain is drawn from a study of T-cell reconstitution after alpha-beta-depleted transplantation in children. Unique molecular identifiers were built into the TCRbeta library. MiXCR was run by TCRdb on the PCR reads, yielding one entry per CDR3 protein. The sample has around 300,000 distinct CDR3 sequences; 11% are singletons. This CDR3 comprises 16 residues. The ends lost 7 bases at V and 0 bases at J; junction bases unmatched: 12. In germline, CDR1 is DFQATT, CDR2 SNEGSKA (reference sequence). Points from the study as a whole: T-cell counts and diversity at one year post-transplant came mainly from newly produced T cells. Roughly two months post-transplant, alpha-beta T cells reportedly originated from several hundred graft clones that had expanded. High day-60 TCRbeta diversity in some patients came from surviving recipient T cells and thymic progenitors.

In regard to this clonotype: Its antigen is not known.

The gene calls are TRBV20-1 and TRBJ2-7, with TRBD2 matching 10 bases. The TCR sequence derives from a male patient between 2 and 10 years old who had a stem cell transplant for chronic granulomatous disease, so the T cells may come from the graft donor. Source: peripheral blood, taken 180 days after TCRalphabeta/CD19-depleted stem cell transplant. The chain's CDR3 is CSVMRTSGGISYEQYF. The CDR3 nucleotides are TGCAGTGTAATGAGGACTAGCGGCGGAATCTCCTACGAGCAGTACTTC.